This TCR beta chain was identified during a study of blood T cell repertoires in COVID-19 (dated by TCRdb to the early 2020s). Regarding the research as a whole: Samples from collaborators originated in the United States, Italy and Spain and spanned both the acute and convalescent phases of COVID-19. The material from the prospective study consisted of cDNA or gDNA derived from T cells, B-cell-depleted T cells, or PBMCs. The dataset comprised deeply sampled blood TCRbeta repertoires from subjects exposed to, actively infected with, or recovered from COVID-19. The repertoires were made available in a free public database intended to serve as a resource for research on the immune response to SARS-CoV-2. Samples were obtained from the ongoing ImmuneRACE study (first 160 participants) and from approximately 1,200 subjects provided by 6 global collaborators. Nearly every sample came with metadata listing a de-identified subject ID, COVID-19 status, age in years and sex. Where available, HLA class I and class II types were taken from metadata supplied by the sample provider and were not determined by assay-based typing. Overall study outcomes, separate from this receptor: The amount of clinical and demographic metadata varied by source and participant and was provided uncurated.

The collaborating institutions used their own protocols to collect whole blood in K2EDTA tubes. For TCRbeta analysis, collaborator samples were shipped as frozen whole blood, as isolated PBMCs, or as DNA extracted from either sample type. Notes on this clone: Its antigen is unknown. Base qualities are not at hand, and no much larger clone is one base apart.

The immunoSEQ Assay, a bias-controlled multiplex PCR, was used to amplify TCRbeta CDR3 regions from genomic DNA. Per the authors' processing: The number of nucleated cells in each sample was estimated from the amplification of reference gene primers within the assay. To quantify the absolute abundance of each unique TCRbeta CDR3 rearrangement, sequence reads were collapsed and filtered. For each sample, productive Simpson clonality was calculated as the square root of Simpson's diversity index over productive rearrangements. The clones in this table, taken by TCRdb from immuneACCESS, are in-frame only. Not every clone is retained; where verified, under half of the shortfall comes from an unresolved V gene, and the cause of the rest is unknown. V, J and clone size derive from that table, while D and trimming were established from the DNA sequence. A total of some 120,000 clones appear in this sample, roughly four fifths of them only once. The top ten clones comprise 3.5% to 4% of the sample.

Looking up the germline V gene yields CDR1 SGHNT and CDR2 YENEEA. For this chain, trimming is 6 bases at the V end and 6 bases at the J end, and the number of junction bases without a gene match is 7. The CDR3 has 16 amino acids, counting the end cysteine and phenylalanine. CDR3 DNA only is kept here, 48 bases in frame from base 1. The sequence was obtained from a woman between 50 and 59 years old with acute or convalescent COVID-19. This receptor chain uses TRBV11-3 and TRBJ2-1, and TRBD2 aligns with 14 junction nucleotides. Source material: peripheral blood. The CDR3 protein: CASSPSGTSGGNEQFF. At the DNA level, the sequence is TGTGCCAGCAGTCCTTCCGGGACTAGCGGGGGCAATGAGCAGTTCTTC.